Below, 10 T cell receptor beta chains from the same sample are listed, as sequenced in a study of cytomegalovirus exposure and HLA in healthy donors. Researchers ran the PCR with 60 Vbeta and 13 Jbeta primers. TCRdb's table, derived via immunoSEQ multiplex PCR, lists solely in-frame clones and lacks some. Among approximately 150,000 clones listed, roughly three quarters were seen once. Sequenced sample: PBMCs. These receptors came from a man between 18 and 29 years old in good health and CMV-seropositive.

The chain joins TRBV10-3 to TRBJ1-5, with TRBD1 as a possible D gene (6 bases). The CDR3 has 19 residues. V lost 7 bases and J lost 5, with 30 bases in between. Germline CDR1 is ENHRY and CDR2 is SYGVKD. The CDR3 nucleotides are TGTGCCATCATACCGTCGAGTATGGAAGACAGGATCGGACATCAGCCCCAGCATTTT. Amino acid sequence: CAIIPSSMEDRIGHQPQHF.

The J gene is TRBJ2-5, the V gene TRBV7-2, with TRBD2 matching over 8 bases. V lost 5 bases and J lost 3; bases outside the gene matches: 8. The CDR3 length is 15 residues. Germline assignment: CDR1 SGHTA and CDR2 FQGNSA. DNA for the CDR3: TGTGCCAGCAGCCTCAGCGGGAGAGAAGAAGAGACCCAGTACTTC. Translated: CASSLSGREEETQYF.

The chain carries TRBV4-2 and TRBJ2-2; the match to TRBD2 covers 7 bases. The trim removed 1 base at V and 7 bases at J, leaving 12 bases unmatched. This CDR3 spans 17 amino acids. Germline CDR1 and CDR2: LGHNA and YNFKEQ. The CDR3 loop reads CASSQGASGEGGGELFF. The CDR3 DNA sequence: TGTGCCAGCAGCCAAGGGGCCAGCGGGGAAGGAGGCGGGGAGCTGTTTTTT.

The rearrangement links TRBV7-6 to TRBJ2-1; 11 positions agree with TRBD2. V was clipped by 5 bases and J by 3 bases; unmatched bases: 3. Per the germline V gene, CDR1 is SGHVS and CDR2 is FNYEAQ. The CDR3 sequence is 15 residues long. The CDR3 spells CASSDGLAGYNEQFF. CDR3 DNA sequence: TGTGCCAGCAGCGACGGACTAGCGGGCTACAATGAGCAGTTCTTC.

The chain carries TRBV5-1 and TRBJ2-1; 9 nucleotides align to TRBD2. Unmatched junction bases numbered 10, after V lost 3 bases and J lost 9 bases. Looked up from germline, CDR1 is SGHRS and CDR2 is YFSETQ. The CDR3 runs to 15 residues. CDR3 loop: CASSSHAGGEGEQFF. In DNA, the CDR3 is TGCGCCAGCAGCTCCCATGCGGGAGGGGAGGGTGAGCAGTTCTTC.

The CDR3: CASSLDGTGTSV. In nucleotides, the CDR3 is TGTGCCAGCAGCTTAGACGGGACAGGGACTTCCGTC. V gene TRBV11-2 combines with J gene TRBJ2-7; 9 bases align to TRBD1. CDR3 length: 12 residues. Looked up from germline, CDR1 is SGHAT and CDR2 is FQNNGV.

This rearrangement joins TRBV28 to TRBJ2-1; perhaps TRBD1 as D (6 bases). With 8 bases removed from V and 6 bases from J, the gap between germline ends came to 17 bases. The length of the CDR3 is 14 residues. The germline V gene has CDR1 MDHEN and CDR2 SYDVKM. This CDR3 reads CASEGDTGSNEQFF. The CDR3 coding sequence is TGTGCCAGCGAAGGGGACACGGGAAGCAATGAGCAGTTCTTC.

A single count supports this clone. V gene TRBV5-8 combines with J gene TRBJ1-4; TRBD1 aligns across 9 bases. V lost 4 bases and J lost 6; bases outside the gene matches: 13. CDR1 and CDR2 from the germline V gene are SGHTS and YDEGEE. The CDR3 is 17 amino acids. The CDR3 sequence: CASSLIGTGRQYEKLFF. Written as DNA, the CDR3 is TGTGCCAGCAGCCTAATCGGGACAGGGCGGCAATATGAAAAACTGTTTTTT.

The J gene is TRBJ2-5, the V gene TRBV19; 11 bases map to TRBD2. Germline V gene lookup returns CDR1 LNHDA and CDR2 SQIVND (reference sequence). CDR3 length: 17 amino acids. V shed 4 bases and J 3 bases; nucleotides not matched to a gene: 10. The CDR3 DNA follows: TGTGCCAGTAGTACCGGACTAGCGGGTAGTGGGGAAGAGACCCAGTACTTC. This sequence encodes CASSTGLAGSGEETQYF.

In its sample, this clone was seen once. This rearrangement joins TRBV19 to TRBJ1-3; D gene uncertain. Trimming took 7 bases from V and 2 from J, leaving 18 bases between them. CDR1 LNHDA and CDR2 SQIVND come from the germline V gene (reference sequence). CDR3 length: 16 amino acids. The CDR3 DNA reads TGTGCCAGTATGGGCGCGGGTATAGGCCCTGGAAACACCATATATTTT. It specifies CASMGAGIGPGNTIYF.